The source of this T cell receptor beta chain is a study of blood T cell repertoires in COVID-19. Overall study context: Sites across the United States, Italy and Spain contributed samples from acute and convalescent COVID-19. Sample material is recorded as cDNA or gDNA derived from T cells, B-cell-depleted T cells, or PBMCs.

Authors' analysis steps: Amplification with reference gene primers provided the estimates of nucleated cell counts. This table comes from immunoSEQ multiplex PCR, and its TCRdb copy is limited to in-frame clones, with some not included. V, J and clone size were drawn from that table, and D and trimming were deduced from the DNA. The table records about 51,000 clones, 70% to 90% of them present only once. V gave up 3 bases and J gave up 4 bases, with 15 bases separating them. CDR3 length equals 15 residues. The V gene's germline CDR1 is LGHDT and CDR2 YNNKEL (reference sequence). This sequence originates from a man in his forties or fifties with active COVID-19. Sequenced sample: peripheral blood. This sequence joins TRBV3-1 (or the pseudogene TRBV3-2) and TRBJ1-2; the D gene is possibly TRBD1 (5 bases). CDR3 sequence: CASSQRGGGFYGYTF. CDR3 DNA: TGTGCCAGCAGCCAGAGGGGCGGGGGGTTCTATGGCTACACCTTC.